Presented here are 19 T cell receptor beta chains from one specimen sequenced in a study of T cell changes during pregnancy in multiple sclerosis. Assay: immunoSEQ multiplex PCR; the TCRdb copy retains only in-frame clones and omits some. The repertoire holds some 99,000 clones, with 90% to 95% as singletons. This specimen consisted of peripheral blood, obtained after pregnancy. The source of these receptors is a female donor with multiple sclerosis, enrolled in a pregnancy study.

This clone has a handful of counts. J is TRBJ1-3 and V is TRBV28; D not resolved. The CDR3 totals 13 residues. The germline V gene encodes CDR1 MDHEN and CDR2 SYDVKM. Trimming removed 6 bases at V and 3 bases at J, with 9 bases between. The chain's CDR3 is CASRRDNGNTIYF. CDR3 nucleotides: TGTGCCAGCAGGAGGGATAATGGAAACACCATATATTTT.

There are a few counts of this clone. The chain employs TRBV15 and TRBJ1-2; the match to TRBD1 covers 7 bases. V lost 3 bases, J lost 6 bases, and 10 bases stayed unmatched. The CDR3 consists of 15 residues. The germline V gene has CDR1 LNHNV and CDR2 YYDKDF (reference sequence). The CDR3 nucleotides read TGTGCCACCAGCAGTGGGACAGTCCCGGCCCATGGCTACACCTTC. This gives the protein CATSSGTVPAHGYTF.

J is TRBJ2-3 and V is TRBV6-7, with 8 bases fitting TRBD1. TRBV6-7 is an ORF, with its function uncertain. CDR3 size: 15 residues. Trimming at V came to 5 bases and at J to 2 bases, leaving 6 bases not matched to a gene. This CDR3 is CASSDWTGHTDTQYF. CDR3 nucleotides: TGTGCCAGCAGTGACTGGACAGGGCACACAGATACGCAGTATTTT.

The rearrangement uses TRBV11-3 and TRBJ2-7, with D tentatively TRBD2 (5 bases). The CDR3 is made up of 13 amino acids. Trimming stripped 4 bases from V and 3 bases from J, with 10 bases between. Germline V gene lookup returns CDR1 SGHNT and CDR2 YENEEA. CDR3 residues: CASSWGDGYEQYF. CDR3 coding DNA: TGTGCCAGCAGCTGGGGAGACGGCTACGAGCAGTACTTC. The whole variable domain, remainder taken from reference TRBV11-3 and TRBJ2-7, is EAGVVQSPRYKIIEKKQPVAFWCNPISGHNTLYWYLQNLGQGPELLIRYENEEAVDDSQLPKDRFSAERLKGVDSTLKIQPAELGDSAVYLCASSWGDGYEQYFGPGTRLTVT.

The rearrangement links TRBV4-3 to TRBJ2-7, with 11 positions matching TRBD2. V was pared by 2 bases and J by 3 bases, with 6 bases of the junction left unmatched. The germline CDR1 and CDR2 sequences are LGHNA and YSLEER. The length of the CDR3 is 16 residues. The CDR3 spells CASSQYGTSGYYEQYF. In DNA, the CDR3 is TGCGCCAGCAGCCAATACGGGACTAGCGGATACTACGAGCAGTACTTC.

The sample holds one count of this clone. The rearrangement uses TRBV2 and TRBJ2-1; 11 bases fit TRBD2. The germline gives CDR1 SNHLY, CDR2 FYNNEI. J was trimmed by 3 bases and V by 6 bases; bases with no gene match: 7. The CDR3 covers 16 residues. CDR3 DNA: TGTGCCAGCAGAATACCGGGACTAGCGGTCTACAATGAGCAGTTCTTC. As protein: CASRIPGLAVYNEQFF.

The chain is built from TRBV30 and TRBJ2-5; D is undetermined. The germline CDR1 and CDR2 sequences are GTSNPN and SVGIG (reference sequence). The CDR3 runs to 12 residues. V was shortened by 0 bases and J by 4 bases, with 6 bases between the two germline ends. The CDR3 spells CAWSVAPETQYF. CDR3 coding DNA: TGTGCCTGGAGTGTAGCCCCAGAGACCCAGTACTTC. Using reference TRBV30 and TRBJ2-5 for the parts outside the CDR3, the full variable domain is SQTIHQWPATLVQPVGSPLSLECTVEGTSNPNLYWYRQAAGRGLQLLFYSVGIGQISSEVPQNLSASRPQDRQFILSSKKLLLSDSGFYLCAWSVAPETQYFGPGTRLLVL.

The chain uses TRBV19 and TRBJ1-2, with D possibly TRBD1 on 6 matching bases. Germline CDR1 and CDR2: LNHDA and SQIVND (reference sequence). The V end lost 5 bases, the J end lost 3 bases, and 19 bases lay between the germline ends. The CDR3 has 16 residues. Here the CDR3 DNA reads TGTGCCAGTAGTGCTACTCGGGACACTCCAGACTATGGCTACACCTTC. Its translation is CASSATRDTPDYGYTF.

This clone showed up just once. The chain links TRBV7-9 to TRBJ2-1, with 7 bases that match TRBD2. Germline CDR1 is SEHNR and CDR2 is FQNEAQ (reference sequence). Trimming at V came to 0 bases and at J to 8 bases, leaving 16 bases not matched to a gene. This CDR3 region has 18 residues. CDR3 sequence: CASSLASRGGEGRYEQFF. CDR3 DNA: TGTGCCAGCAGCTTAGCCTCCCGCGGGGGAGAGGGTAGGTATGAGCAGTTCTTC.

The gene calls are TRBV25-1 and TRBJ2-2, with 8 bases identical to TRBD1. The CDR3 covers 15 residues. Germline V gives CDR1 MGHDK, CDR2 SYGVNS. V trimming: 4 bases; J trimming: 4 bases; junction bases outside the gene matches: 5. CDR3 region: CASSGIGQGTGELFF. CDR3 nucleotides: TGTGCCAGCAGTGGGATAGGACAGGGCACCGGGGAGCTGTTTTTT.

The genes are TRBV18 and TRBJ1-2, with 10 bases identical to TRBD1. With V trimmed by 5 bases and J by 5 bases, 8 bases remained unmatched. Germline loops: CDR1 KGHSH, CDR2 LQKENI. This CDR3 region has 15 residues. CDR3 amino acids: CASSSSGTGDYGYTF. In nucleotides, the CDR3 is TGTGCCAGCTCAAGCTCCGGGACAGGGGATTATGGCTACACCTTC.

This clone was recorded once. CDR3 nucleotide sequence: TGTGCCAGCAGGCTAAGCGGGAGTTTGGTCAATGAGCAGTTCTTC. Translating gives CASRLSGSLVNEQFF. This sequence joins TRBV28 and TRBJ2-1; 8 positions match TRBD2. This CDR3 contains 15 residues. CDR1 MDHEN and CDR2 SYDVKM come from the germline V gene. V was pared by 6 bases and J by 6 bases, with 10 bases of the junction left unmatched.

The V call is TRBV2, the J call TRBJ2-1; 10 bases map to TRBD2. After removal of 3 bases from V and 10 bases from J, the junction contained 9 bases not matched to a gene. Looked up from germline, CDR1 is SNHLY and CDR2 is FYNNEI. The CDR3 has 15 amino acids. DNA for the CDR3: TGTGCCAGCAGTGAGAGGACTAGCGGCACGCGGGAGCAGTTCTTC. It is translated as CASSERTSGTREQFF.

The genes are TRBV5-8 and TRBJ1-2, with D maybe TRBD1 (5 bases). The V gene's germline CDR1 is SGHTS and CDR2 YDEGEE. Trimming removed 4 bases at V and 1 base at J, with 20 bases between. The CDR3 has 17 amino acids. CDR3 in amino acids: CASSPPRAGVINYGYTF. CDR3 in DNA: TGTGCCAGCAGCCCTCCGAGGGCGGGGGTTATTAACTATGGCTACACCTTC.

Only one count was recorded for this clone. The CDR3 nucleotides read TGTGCCAGCACCAGGGAAGCCTACAATGAGCAGTTCTTC. Translation: CASTREAYNEQFF. The chain joins TRBV6-1 to TRBJ2-1, with D perhaps matching TRBD1 (5 bases). V was shortened by 7 bases and J by 2 bases, with 9 bases between the two germline ends. CDR1 MNHNS and CDR2 SASEGT come from the germline V gene. The CDR3 spans 13 residues.

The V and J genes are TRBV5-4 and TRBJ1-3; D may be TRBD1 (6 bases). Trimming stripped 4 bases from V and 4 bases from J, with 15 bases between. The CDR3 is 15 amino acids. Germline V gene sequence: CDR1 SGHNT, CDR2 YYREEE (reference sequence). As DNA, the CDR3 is TGTGCCAGCAGCCCGGCACAGGGTCAGGGAAACACCATATATTTT. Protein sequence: CASSPAQGQGNTIYF.

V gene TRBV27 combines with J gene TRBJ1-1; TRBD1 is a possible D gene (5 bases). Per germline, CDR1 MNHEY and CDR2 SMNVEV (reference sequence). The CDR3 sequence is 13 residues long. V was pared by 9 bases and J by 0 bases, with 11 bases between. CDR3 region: CASKGVMNTEAFF. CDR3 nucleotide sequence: TGTGCCAGTAAAGGGGTTATGAACACTGAAGCTTTCTTT.

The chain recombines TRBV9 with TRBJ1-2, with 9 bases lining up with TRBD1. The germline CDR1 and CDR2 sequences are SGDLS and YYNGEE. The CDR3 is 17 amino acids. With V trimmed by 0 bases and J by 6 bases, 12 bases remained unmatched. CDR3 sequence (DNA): TGTGCCAGCAGCGTAGGGACTCGGACAGGGGAGGGACATGGCTACACCTTC. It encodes CASSVGTRTGEGHGYTF.

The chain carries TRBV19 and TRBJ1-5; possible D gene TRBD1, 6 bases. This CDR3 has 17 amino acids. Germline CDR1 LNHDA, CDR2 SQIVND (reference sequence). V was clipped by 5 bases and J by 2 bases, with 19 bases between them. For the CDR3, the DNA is TGTGCCAGTAGTTACAGGGAATTAAGATATGGCAATCAGCCCCAGCATTTT. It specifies CASSYRELRYGNQPQHF.